The 11 T cell receptor beta chains given below trace back to one sample, sequenced in a study of shared clonotypes between healthy human individuals (TCRdb year 2020). The method behind the library was the immunoSEQ multiplex PCR assay. The clones in this table, taken by TCRdb from immuneACCESS, are in-frame only. Not every clone is retained; where verified, under half of the shortfall comes from an unresolved V gene, and the cause of the rest is unknown. The sample includes some 660,000 clones, with about 80% observed a single time. The leading ten clones occupy 1.5% to 2% of the sample. Sequencing was done on a sample of memory CD4+ T cells sorted from blood. The cell subset or site label of this sample denotes: CD45RA-negative fraction. These receptors originate from a woman in her 30s in good health.

The genes are TRBV6-1 and TRBJ1-1; D is undetermined. V was clipped by 7 bases and J by 3 bases, with 12 bases between them. Per germline, CDR1 MNHNS and CDR2 SASEGT. The CDR3 length is 13 residues. The CDR3 spells CASTSGFDTEAFF. CDR3 coding DNA: TGTGCCAGCACCTCCGGGTTCGACACTGAAGCTTTCTTT.

A word on this clone: Given the absence of the conserved phenylalanine or tryptophan at the CDR3 end, a read error is likely. It is unclear where the CDR3 begins or ends on the DNA, so no DNA is shown, and the CDR3 is as TCRdb lists it. The V gene is TRBV7-7, the J gene TRBJ2-7; TRBD1 is the table's D call and was not checked against the DNA. The CDR3 is 16 residues long, ends included. Looked up from germline, CDR1 is SSHAT and CDR2 is FNYEAQ (reference sequence). The CDR3 region is CASSRRSEDRGQDPLD.

The rearrangement joins TRBV15 to TRBJ2-1; no definite D call. Germline CDR1 is LNHNV and CDR2 is YYDKDF (reference sequence). Trimming cost V 0 bases and J 9 bases, with 12 bases left between them. The CDR3 is made up of 14 amino acids. The CDR3: CATSRDQASREQFF. The DNA of the CDR3 is TGTGCCACCAGCAGAGATCAGGCTAGTCGTGAGCAGTTCTTC. Filled out from reference TRBV15 and TRBJ2-1, the complete variable domain reads DAMVIQNPRYQVTQFGKPVTLSCSQTLNHNVMYWYQQKSSQAPKLLFHYYDKDFNNEADTPDNFQSRRPNTSFCFLDIRSPGLGDTAMYLCATSRDQASREQFFGPGTRLTVL.

This sequence joins TRBV5-1 and TRBJ2-2, with D possibly matching TRBD2 (6 bases). V gave up 5 bases and J gave up 0 bases, with 14 bases separating them. Per germline, CDR1 SGHRS and CDR2 YFSETQ. This CDR3 comprises 16 residues. The CDR3 reads CASRTPGVSNTGELFF. As DNA, the CDR3 is TGCGCCAGCAGAACTCCGGGGGTGTCGAACACCGGGGAGCTGTTTTTT.

This rearrangement joins TRBV28 to TRBJ2-2; 8 nucleotides agree with TRBD2. This CDR3 is built from 17 residues. With 4 bases clipped from V and 6 bases from J, the junction kept 13 bases outside the gene matches. Germline values: CDR1 MDHEN, CDR2 SYDVKM. The CDR3 bases are TGTGCCAGCAGTTCATCCATTCTACCGCGGGGGGCCGGGGAGCTGTTTTTT. Translated: CASSSSILPRGAGELFF.

V and J are TRBV5-1 and TRBJ1-2; 7 bases are shared with TRBD1. This CDR3 is 13 amino acids long. Germline V lookup: CDR1 SGHRS, CDR2 YFSETQ. Trimming removed 2 bases from V and 7 bases from J; junction bases left unmatched: 5. The CDR3 spells CASSLSGTAGYTF. Here the CDR3 DNA reads TGCGCCAGCAGCTTATCCGGGACAGCTGGCTACACCTTC.

The rearrangement uses TRBV6-1 and TRBJ1-2; tentatively, D is TRBD1 (6 bases). This CDR3 is 15 amino acids long. CDR1 is MNHNS and CDR2 is SASEGT in the germline V gene. V was shortened by 1 base and J by 6 bases, with 15 bases between the two germline ends. CDR3: CASSEGGGVSDGYTF. In DNA, the CDR3 is TGTGCCAGCAGTGAAGGTGGGGGCGTAAGTGATGGCTACACCTTC.

The CDR3, as DNA: TGTGCCAGCAGCTTAGACCCTGGACGGAGAAGCTCCTACAATGAGCAGTTCTTC. Protein product: CASSLDPGRRSSYNEQFF. The gene calls are TRBV7-9 and TRBJ2-1; no clear D gene. V lost 1 base to trimming and J lost 0 bases, with 16 bases between them. In germline, CDR1 is SEHNR, CDR2 FQNEAQ (reference sequence). The CDR3 runs to 18 residues.

The rearrangement joins TRBV6-6 to TRBJ1-1; no clear D. This CDR3 is 14 amino acids long. The V end was cut by 6 bases, the J end by 2 bases, with 13 bases between. Germline V lookup: CDR1 MNHNY, CDR2 SVGAGI (reference sequence). The CDR3: CASSLPGPNTEAFF. The CDR3 DNA reads as TGTGCCAGCAGCCTTCCTGGACCTAACACTGAAGCTTTCTTT.

The chain recombines TRBV7-6 with TRBJ1-4, with a weak D call TRBD1 (5 bases). Between the trimmed V and J ends, which lost 5 bases and 8 bases, there was a span of 15 bases. The CDR3 spans 14 residues. CDR1 and CDR2 (germline): SGHVS, FNYEAQ. CDR3 sequence reads: CASSPQGGGEKLFF. In DNA, the CDR3 is TGTGCCAGCAGCCCGCAGGGAGGAGGGGAAAAACTGTTTTTT.

Ten or more counts support this clone. The chain employs TRBV15 and TRBJ2-2, with D tentatively TRBD1 (6 bases). Trimming stripped 3 bases from V and 4 bases from J, with 9 bases between. This CDR3 spans 14 amino acids. The germline V gene encodes CDR1 LNHNV and CDR2 YYDKDF (reference sequence). The CDR3 is CATSSRQVTGELFF. The CDR3 DNA is TGTGCCACCAGCAGCCGACAGGTCACCGGGGAGCTGTTTTTT.